These 9 T cell receptor beta chains came from one sample sequenced in a study of T cells in Graves' hyperthyroidism and ophthalmopathy. RNA transcripts were the template for amplifying TCR beta CDR3 regions. Using the HTBI primer set, a first-round RT-PCR was run on the TCR CDR3. TCRdb passed the multiplex PCR reads through MiXCR, listing each CDR3 protein once. The sample lists about 560,000 distinct CDR3 sequences, 15% to 18% occurring once. Source material: blood. All receptors derive from a woman in her 30s with Graves' hyperthyroidism.

The gene calls are TRBV19 and TRBJ2-1; weak D call: TRBD2 (6 bases). Trimming removed 4 bases at V and 8 bases at J, with 15 bases between. The germline gives CDR1 LNHDA, CDR2 SQIVND (reference sequence). The CDR3 contains 14 residues. The CDR3 region has the DNA TGTGCCAGTAGTACCGGGAGCGGCATGGATGAGCAGTTCTTC. Translated: CASSTGSGMDEQFF.

This clonotype was observed many times. The chain has TRBV12-3 or TRBV12-4 and TRBJ1-1; 7 bases agree with TRBD1. Trimming at V came to 6 bases and at J to 4 bases, leaving 2 bases not matched to a gene. CDR3 size: 12 residues. CDR3 sequence reads: CASSDRVTEAFF. Written as DNA, the CDR3 is TGTGCCAGCAGCGACAGGGTCACTGAAGCTTTCTTT.

This clonotype was recorded many times. The chain employs TRBV27 and TRBJ2-7; 10 nucleotides align to TRBD1. The V gene end was trimmed by 2 bases and the J gene end by 7 bases; junction bases not matched to a gene: 11. The CDR3 has 16 residues. CDR1 and CDR2 from the germline V gene are MNHEY and SMNVEV (reference sequence). The CDR3 region is CASSLETGGSLWEQYF. The CDR3 region has the DNA TGTGCCAGCAGTTTAGAGACAGGGGGCTCTCTCTGGGAGCAGTACTTC.

The V and J genes are TRBV7-9 and TRBJ2-1; TRBD2 matches at 16 bases. The CDR3 consists of 17 residues. After removal of 5 bases from V and 8 bases from J, the junction contained 9 bases not matched to a gene. CDR1 SEHNR and CDR2 FQNEAQ come from the germline V gene (reference sequence). CDR3 in amino acids: CASSGTSGRVWEDEQFF. As DNA, the CDR3 is TGTGCCAGCAGCGGGACTAGCGGGAGGGTTTGGGAGGATGAGCAGTTCTTC.

This clonotype was counted many times. The rearrangement uses TRBV7-9 and TRBJ1-1, with D possibly being TRBD1 (5 bases). The CDR3 length is 15 residues. Per the germline V gene, CDR1 is SEHNR and CDR2 is FQNEAQ (reference sequence). V lost 5 bases to trimming and J lost 4 bases, with 17 bases between them. Written as DNA, the CDR3 is TGTGCCAGCAGCCCGTATCGGGACCGAGGCACTGAAGCTTTCTTT. Encoded protein: CASSPYRDRGTEAFF.

This clonotype was counted ten times or more. The chain joins TRBV7-9 to TRBJ2-7; no firm D call. The V and J ends lost 8 bases and 2 bases respectively, with 16 bases between them. The CDR3 runs 14 residues. Germline V lookup: CDR1 SEHNR, CDR2 FQNEAQ (reference sequence). CDR3 protein: CASAPRFTTYEQYF. In DNA form, the CDR3 reads TGTGCCAGCGCCCCGCGCTTTACTACCTACGAGCAGTACTTC. Drawing the rest from reference TRBV7-9 and TRBJ2-7, the complete variable domain is DTGVSQNPRHKITKRGQNVTFRCDPISEHNRLYWYRQTLGQGPEFLTYFQNEAQLEKSRLLSDRFSAERPKGSFSTLEIQRTEQGDSAMYLCASAPRFTTYEQYFGPGTRLTVT.

This sequence joins TRBV20-1 and TRBJ2-2; no firm D call. Germline loops: CDR1 DFQATT, CDR2 SNEGSKA (reference sequence). V lost 6 bases and J lost 7, with 9 bases in between. The CDR3 contains 11 residues. The CDR3 region has the DNA TGCAGTGCCAGGATGGGCGGGGAGCTGTTTTTT. Translated: CSARMGGELFF.

As to this clonotype: At one end, the junction sequence differs from germline, possibly due to a read error. The gene calls are TRBV2 and TRBJ2-7, with D perhaps TRBD2 (5 bases). This CDR3 has 14 residues. CDR1 SNHLY and CDR2 FYNNEI come from the germline V gene. The CDR3 sequence is CASSDRAGSSEQYF. The CDR3 nucleotides read TGCGCCAGCAGCGATAGGGCGGGTTCTTCCGAGCAGTACTTC.

As concerns this clonotype: A read error may explain this, as a much larger clone is one base away. V usage is TRBV6-1 and J usage is TRBJ1-3; 10 nucleotides line up with TRBD1. Germline CDR1 is MNHNS and CDR2 is SASEGT. This CDR3 spans 15 amino acids. The CDR3 DNA reads TGTGCCAGCAGGGGACAGGGGCGAACTGGAGACACCATATATTTT. Protein: CASRGQGRTGDTIYF.